These T cell receptor beta chains were read from a single sample in a study of healthy donors' naive CD4 and CD8 T cells. From the reads, TCRdb called clonotypes with MiXCR, one entry per CDR3 protein. Of 200,000 or so distinct CDR3 sequences listed, around 74% are singletons. Material for sequencing was naive CD4+ and CD8+ T cells sorted from blood, pooled from several donors. The receptors stem from a pool of human donors in good health; the sample pools cells from several healthy donors. Each CDR3 is given with its conserved first and last residue. The D gene is left open where the match is weak. Clone size appears in some rows only: once, few, many, or a class for an expanded clone.

abundance,d_gene,j_gene,v_gene,CDR3aa,CDR3nt
-,-,TRBJ1-2,TRBV20-1,CSARDKSGDYGYTF,TGCAGTGCTAGAGATAAGTCGGGGGACTATGGCTACACCTTC
-,-,TRBJ1-5,TRBV30,CAWSGLGRSNQPQHF,TGTGCCTGGAGTGGGTTGGGAAGAAGCAATCAGCCCCAGCATTTT
-,-,TRBJ2-1,TRBV5-5,CASSLAGVPYNEQFF,TGTGCCAGCAGCTTGGCGGGAGTCCCCTACAATGAGCAGTTCTTC
-,TRBD2,TRBJ2-3,TRBV6-5,CASSYSRAGGRADTQYF,TGTGCCAGCAGTTACTCAAGGGCGGGGGGCCGGGCAGATACGCAGTATTTT
-,-,TRBJ2-6,TRBV30,CAWDQGGSGANVLTF,TGTGCCTGGGACCAGGGAGGCTCTGGGGCCAACGTCCTGACTTTC
-,-,TRBJ2-3,TRBV30,CAWSVRVSTDTQYF,TGTGCCTGGAGTGTAAGGGTATCCACAGATACGCAGTATTTT
-,-,TRBJ1-3,TRBV29-1,CSVSSGANSGNTIYF,TGCAGCGTTTCATCAGGGGCTAACTCTGGAAACACCATATATTTT
-,-,TRBJ2-1,TRBV6-5,CASSYRTGSSYNEQFF,TGTGCCAGCAGTTACCGGACGGGGAGCTCCTACAATGAGCAGTTCTTC
-,-,TRBJ2-1,TRBV4-2,CASSQAGPEQFF,TGTGCCAGCAGCCAAGCAGGGCCTGAGCAGTTCTTC
-,-,TRBJ2-7,TRBV19,CASSSSDASSYEQYF,TGTGCCAGTAGTAGTTCGGACGCCAGCTCCTACGAGCAGTACTTC
-,-,TRBJ2-4,TRBV12-3/TRBV12-4,CASRRWSGAGIQYF,TGTGCCAGCAGGCGGTGGTCAGGGGCCGGGATTCAGTACTTC
-,-,TRBJ2-3,TRBV29-1,CSVDPGPDTQYF,TGCAGCGTTGATCCGGGTCCAGATACGCAGTATTTT
-,-,TRBJ2-7,TRBV20-1,CSASSGQYYEQYF,TGCAGTGCTAGCTCCGGACAGTACTACGAGCAGTACTTC
-,TRBD1,TRBJ2-7,TRBV5-1,CASSGGQGANEQYF,TGCGCCAGCTCCGGGGGACAGGGGGCCAACGAGCAGTACTTC
-,-,TRBJ1-1,TRBV27,CASSLREGTEAFF,TGTGCCAGCAGTTTGAGGGAGGGCACTGAAGCTTTCTTT
-,-,TRBJ2-4,TRBV29-1,CSIRQEFSAIQYF,TGCAGCATTAGACAGGAGTTCTCGGCCATTCAGTACTTC
once,TRBD2,TRBJ2-3,TRBV27,CASSLLRPAGTDTQYF,TGTGCCAGCAGTTTATTGAGGCCAGCGGGGACAGATACGCAGTATTTT
once,TRBD1,TRBJ2-7,TRBV5-1,CASSLAGTGYEQYF,TGCGCCAGCAGCTTGGCCGGGACAGGGTACGAGCAGTACTTC
few,-,TRBJ2-2,TRBV6-2/TRBV6-3,CASSYSLGTGELFF,TGTGCCAGCAGTTACTCCCTTGGGACCGGGGAGCTGTTTTTT
-,TRBD1,TRBJ1-2,TRBV27,CASSPRGQYYGYTF,TGTGCCAGCAGTCCCCGGGGACAGTACTATGGCTACACCTTC
once,-,TRBJ2-1,TRBV27,CASSSPARANEQFF,TGTGCCAGCAGTTCCCCCGCACGAGCCAATGAGCAGTTCTTC
-,-,TRBJ2-7,TRBV6-1,CASNHGGSYEQYF,TGTGCCAGCAACCACGGAGGGTCCTACGAGCAGTACTTC